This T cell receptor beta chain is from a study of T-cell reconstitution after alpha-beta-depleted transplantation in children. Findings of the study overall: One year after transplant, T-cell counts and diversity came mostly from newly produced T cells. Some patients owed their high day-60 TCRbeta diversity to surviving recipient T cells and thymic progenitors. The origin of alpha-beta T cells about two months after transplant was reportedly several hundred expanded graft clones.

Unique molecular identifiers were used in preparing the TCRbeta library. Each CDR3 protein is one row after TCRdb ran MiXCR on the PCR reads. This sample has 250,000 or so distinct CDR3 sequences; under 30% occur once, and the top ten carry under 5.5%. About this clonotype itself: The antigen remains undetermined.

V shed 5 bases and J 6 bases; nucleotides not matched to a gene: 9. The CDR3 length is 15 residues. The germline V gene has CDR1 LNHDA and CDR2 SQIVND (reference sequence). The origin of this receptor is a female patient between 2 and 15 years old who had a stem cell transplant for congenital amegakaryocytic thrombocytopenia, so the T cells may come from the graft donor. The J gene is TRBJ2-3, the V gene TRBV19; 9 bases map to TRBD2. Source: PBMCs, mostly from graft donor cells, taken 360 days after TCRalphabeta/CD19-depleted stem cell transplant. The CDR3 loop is CASSRSGSEADTQYF. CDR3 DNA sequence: TGTGCCAGTAGTCGTAGCGGGAGTGAAGCGGATACGCAGTATTTT.